Listed here are 21 T cell receptor beta chains from one sample, sequenced in a study of OX40 agonist ivuxolimab in advanced cancers. Data came from immunoSEQ multiplex PCR; TCRdb stores just in-frame clones and leaves some out. The table includes under 80,000 clones, roughly 91% detected once. The sequencing used CD4+ or CD8+ T cells sorted from blood, collected in a trial of the OX40 agonist ivuxolimab. Every receptor here comes from an adult with an advanced solid tumor such as melanoma, head and neck, liver or kidney cancer.

The V call is TRBV28, the J call TRBJ2-3, with 10 bases identical to TRBD1. Germline V gene data show CDR1 as MDHEN and CDR2 as SYDVKM. The CDR3 consists of 15 residues. With 6 bases clipped from V and 3 bases from J, the junction kept 6 bases outside the gene matches. Here the CDR3 reads CASSPGTGATDTQYF. The CDR3 DNA reads as TGTGCCAGCAGCCCCGGGACAGGGGCAACAGATACGCAGTATTTT.

The chain couples TRBV30 to TRBJ2-3; TRBD2 matches 16 bases. Unmatched junction bases numbered 4, after V lost 8 bases and J lost 8 bases. Germline V gives CDR1 GTSNPN, CDR2 SVGIG (reference sequence). This CDR3 contains 13 residues. The CDR3 here is CAGTSGGAVTQYF. The CDR3 nucleotides are TGTGCCGGGACTAGCGGGGGGGCCGTTACGCAGTATTTT.

This chain links TRBV11-3 with TRBJ2-1, with a weak D call TRBD1 (6 bases). The CDR3 has 14 amino acids. V lost 5 bases, J lost 0 bases, and 8 bases lay in between. The germline gives CDR1 SGHNT, CDR2 YENEEA. The chain's CDR3 is CASSKQGSYNEQFF. The CDR3 DNA reads as TGTGCCAGCAGCAAACAGGGCTCCTACAATGAGCAGTTCTTC.

The chain joins TRBV28 to TRBJ1-2; the D is unclear. V gave up 5 bases and J gave up 4 bases, with 11 bases separating them. This CDR3 is 13 amino acids long. Per the germline V gene, CDR1 is MDHEN and CDR2 is SYDVKM. CDR3 coding DNA: TGTGCCAGCAGTACTCGGACGGTCTATGGCTACACCTTC. Its protein product is CASSTRTVYGYTF.

The chain employs TRBV27 and TRBJ1-3, with a possible D match to TRBD1 (5 bases). Trimming cost V 5 bases and J 3 bases, with 14 bases left between them. The CDR3 runs 15 residues. The germline gives CDR1 MNHEY, CDR2 SMNVEV (reference sequence). CDR3 in amino acids: CASSPRWGVGNTIYF. The CDR3 region has the DNA TGTGCCAGCAGTCCTCGGTGGGGGGTTGGAAACACCATATATTTT.

The rearrangement joins TRBV7-6 to TRBJ2-1; D is tentatively TRBD1 or TRBD2 (6 bases each). The CDR3 consists of 13 residues. The germline V gene has CDR1 SGHVS and CDR2 FNYEAQ. Trimming shortened V by 5 bases and J by 5 bases, and 10 bases separated the two germline ends. CDR3 sequence: CASSPRGDNEQFF. Written as DNA, the CDR3 is TGTGCCAGCAGCCCAAGGGGGGACAATGAGCAGTTCTTC.

The V call is TRBV6-5, the J call TRBJ2-7; 7 bases fit TRBD1. V gave up 4 bases and J gave up 5 bases; unmatched junction bases: 11. This CDR3 has 15 amino acids. CDR1 is MNHEY, CDR2 SVGAGI, per germline. CDR3 DNA sequence: TGTGCCAGCAGTTCCCTGGCCGTAGGGGGCCACGAGCAGTACTTC. Encoded protein: CASSSLAVGGHEQYF.

This sequence joins TRBV2 and TRBJ1-3, with 8 bases fitting TRBD1. Unmatched junction bases numbered 6, after V lost 7 bases and J lost 4 bases. CDR3 length: 14 amino acids. Looked up from germline, CDR1 is SNHLY and CDR2 is FYNNEI. The CDR3 DNA reads as TGTGCCAGCAACCCCGGACAGGGCGGAAACACCATATATTTT. Protein sequence: CASNPGQGGNTIYF.

This rearrangement joins TRBV9 to TRBJ1-1, with 7 bases aligning to TRBD1. The J segment lost 4 bases and the V segment lost 3 bases, leaving 6 bases of the junction unmatched. The germline gives CDR1 SGDLS, CDR2 YYNGEE. The CDR3 is 14 amino acids. The CDR3 protein is CASSATGRSTEAFF. Here the CDR3 DNA reads TGTGCCAGCAGCGCGACAGGGAGGAGCACTGAAGCTTTCTTT.

The rearrangement joins TRBV27 to TRBJ1-1, with 9 nucleotides matching TRBD1. The junction had 2 bases not matched to a gene; V was cut back by 8 bases and J by 1 base. There are 13 residues in the CDR3. CDR1 is MNHEY, CDR2 SMNVEV, per germline (reference sequence). The CDR3 is CASHRGRNTEAFF. In DNA, the CDR3 is TGTGCCAGCCACAGGGGGCGGAACACTGAAGCTTTCTTT.

The chain combines TRBV7-3 with TRBJ2-2, with no clear D. Germline lookup yields CDR1 SGHTA and CDR2 FQGTGA. The CDR3 has 14 amino acids. The V end was cut by 5 bases, the J end by 2 bases, with 9 bases between. CDR3 region: CASSPTINTGELFF. The CDR3 nucleotides read TGTGCCAGCAGCCCAACGATAAACACCGGGGAGCTGTTTTTT.

The chain recombines TRBV13 with TRBJ2-7; 7 bases map to TRBD2. Germline CDR1 and CDR2: PRHDT and FYEKMQ (reference sequence). Trimming took 6 bases from V and 1 from J; bases not matched to a gene: 12. The CDR3 is 16 amino acids. The CDR3 bases are TGTGCCAGCAGTAAAAAGGTCCTAGCGGATTCCTACGAGCAGTACTTC. Amino acid sequence: CASSKKVLADSYEQYF.

The chain links TRBV28 to TRBJ1-5; D is unclear. Germline CDR1 MDHEN, CDR2 SYDVKM. The CDR3 contains 13 residues. Trimming stripped 5 bases from V and 1 base from J, with 6 bases between. CDR3 protein: CASSNPSNQPQHF. The DNA for the CDR3 is TGTGCCAGCAGTAACCCAAGCAATCAGCCCCAGCATTTT.

The chain couples TRBV5-4 to TRBJ2-7; 9 bases match TRBD1. From germline, CDR1 is SGHNT and CDR2 YYREEE (reference sequence). J was trimmed by 0 bases and V by 4 bases; bases with no gene match: 2. CDR3 length equals 14 residues. In DNA, the CDR3 is TGTGCCAGCAGCAGGACAGGGGTCTCCTACGAGCAGTACTTC. It encodes CASSRTGVSYEQYF.

The chain joins TRBV28 to TRBJ1-3; D is unresolved. The CDR3 extends over 16 amino acids. CDR1 MDHEN and CDR2 SYDVKM come from the germline V gene. Trimming shortened V by 2 bases and J by 1 base, and 12 bases separated the two germline ends. CDR3 loop: CASSLGRGGSGNTIYF. CDR3 bases: TGTGCCAGCAGTTTAGGTCGGGGAGGGTCTGGAAACACCATATATTTT.

V and J are TRBV11-1 and TRBJ2-7; D is possibly TRBD1 (6 bases). Trimming removed 1 base at V and 2 bases at J, with 15 bases between. This CDR3 contains 16 residues. Germline CDR1 and CDR2: SGHAT and FQDESV (reference sequence). CDR3 in DNA: TGTGCCAGCAGCTTAGTAGGGGGTTTTTCCCCCTACGAGCAGTACTTC. This translates into CASSLVGGFSPYEQYF.

In the case of this clone: The same CDR3 also results from other DNA sequences found in this sample. The genes are TRBV9 and TRBJ1-1; no clear D. This CDR3 has 13 residues. Germline CDR1 reads SGDLS; CDR2 reads YYNGEE. Trimming removed 0 bases at V and 0 bases at J, with 3 bases between. The CDR3 sequence is CASSVALNTEAFF. In DNA, the CDR3 is TGTGCCAGCAGCGTAGCCCTGAACACTGAAGCTTTCTTT. The full variable domain, in which reference TRBV9 and TRBJ1-1 provide the parts outside the CDR3, is DSGVTQTPKHLITATGQRVTLRCSPRSGDLSVYWYQQSLDQGLQFLIQYYNGEERAKGNILERFSAQQFPDLHSELNLSSLELGDSALYFCASSVALNTEAFFGQGTRLTVV.

The V gene is TRBV7-9, the J gene TRBJ1-5; maybe TRBD1 (5 bases). Trimming removed 4 bases from V and 0 bases from J, with 10 bases in between. The CDR3 has 15 residues. Germline assignment: CDR1 SEHNR and CDR2 FQNEAQ (reference sequence). The CDR3: CASSWGGSSNQPQHF. In DNA form, the CDR3 reads TGTGCCAGCAGCTGGGGGGGAAGTAGCAATCAGCCCCAGCATTTT.

The chain couples TRBV6-9 to TRBJ2-7; 8 nucleotides line up with TRBD1. The CDR3 runs to 14 residues. Germline CDR1 and CDR2: MNHGY and SVAAGI. V shed 5 bases, J shed 4 bases, and the junction held 7 bases outside the gene matches. The CDR3, as DNA: TGTGCCAGCAGTCCTAGACAGGGGAGGTACGAGCAGTACTTC. This codes for CASSPRQGRYEQYF.

The chain links TRBV6-1 to TRBJ1-5; D is unresolved. The V and J ends lost 6 bases and 0 bases respectively, with 12 bases between them. This CDR3 has 15 amino acids. Germline lookup yields CDR1 MNHNS and CDR2 SASEGT. CDR3 nucleotides: TGTGCCAGCAGGTACACAGATTATAGCAATCAGCCCCAGCATTTT. Encoded protein: CASRYTDYSNQPQHF.

The genes are TRBV10-3 and TRBJ1-1; a possible D gene is TRBD1 (6 bases). The V end was cut by 10 bases, the J end by 5 bases, with 17 bases between. Germline V gene data show CDR1 as ENHRY and CDR2 as SYGVKD. The CDR3 length is 13 residues. The CDR3 reads CATGGGARTEAFF. The CDR3, as DNA: TGTGCCACCGGCGGGGGGGCGCGTACTGAAGCTTTCTTT.